One sample yielded the 23 T cell receptor beta chains listed below, sequenced in a study of blood T cell repertoires in COVID-19. Measured with immunoSEQ multiplex PCR; TCRdb has only the in-frame clones, and not every one. The sample yields about 120,000 clones, around three quarters seen once. The sequencing input was peripheral blood. The receptor set was obtained from a man between 40 and 49 years old with active or convalescent COVID-19.

There are a few counts of this clone. The chain joins TRBV4-3 to TRBJ2-6; no definite D call. V was shortened by 1 base and J by 0 bases, with 4 bases between the two germline ends. Germline lookup yields CDR1 LGHNA and CDR2 YSLEER. The CDR3 has 15 amino acids. The CDR3 region is CASSQALSGANVLTF. CDR3 bases: TGCGCCAGCAGCCAAGCTCTCTCTGGGGCCAACGTCCTGACTTTC.

The CDR3: CASSYSKGGDYEQYF. The CDR3 DNA follows: TGTGCCAGCAGTTACTCGAAGGGGGGGGACTACGAGCAGTACTTC. The gene calls are TRBV6-5 and TRBJ2-7, with D perhaps matching TRBD2 (7 bases). Looked up from germline, CDR1 is MNHEY and CDR2 is SVGAGI. CDR3 size: 15 residues. Trimming removed 0 bases at V and 3 bases at J, with 12 bases between.

This clone has just a few counts. This chain joins TRBV2 and TRBJ1-5; 9 bases map to TRBD1. Germline CDR1 is SNHLY and CDR2 is FYNNEI. Trimming cost V 4 bases and J 6 bases; bases outside gene matches: 4. This CDR3 region has 14 residues. The CDR3 DNA reads as TGTGCCAGCAGTGGACAGGGGGTTGGTCAGCCCCAGCATTTT. This codes for CASSGQGVGQPQHF.

A few counts support this clone. The CDR3 sequence is CASSEEEVNSPLHF. Written as DNA, the CDR3 is TGTGCCAGCAGTGAAGAGGAGGTTAATTCACCCCTCCACTTT. V and J are TRBV6-1 and TRBJ1-6; unclear D gene. The V end lost 1 base, the J end lost 6 bases, and 7 bases lay between the germline ends. The CDR3 has 14 residues. CDR1 MNHNS and CDR2 SASEGT come from the germline V gene.

The chain has TRBV30 and TRBJ2-7; possibly TRBD2 for D (5 bases). This CDR3 has 12 amino acids. Trimming left V 3 bases short and J 7 bases short, with 13 bases between. Germline-derived CDR1 and CDR2 are GTSNPN and SVGIG (reference sequence). The CDR3 protein is CAWRTVWEEQYF. CDR3 nucleotide sequence: TGTGCCTGGAGGACGGTCTGGGAGGAGCAGTACTTC.

J is TRBJ2-1 and V is TRBV24-1; 11 bases are shared with TRBD2. V gave up 1 base and J gave up 7 bases; unmatched junction bases: 2. There are 15 residues in the CDR3. The germline V gene encodes CDR1 KGHDR and CDR2 SFDVKD. Here the CDR3 DNA reads TGTGCCACCAGTGATTTACTAGCGGGAGTGAATGAGCAGTTCTTC. It encodes CATSDLLAGVNEQFF.

The chain combines TRBV18 with TRBJ2-7; a weak D match, TRBD1 (6 bases). The germline V and J ends were trimmed by 3 bases and 0 bases, with 12 bases remaining between them. Germline V CDR1 and CDR2: KGHSH, LQKENI. The CDR3 totals 15 residues. The CDR3 loop is CASSPTGPSSYEQYF. CDR3 coding DNA: TGTGCCAGCTCACCCACAGGGCCGAGCTCCTACGAGCAGTACTTC.

This chain connects TRBV6-5 to TRBJ1-3, with unresolved D. CDR3 size: 15 residues. CDR1 MNHEY and CDR2 SVGAGI come from the germline V gene. With 6 bases removed from V and 0 bases from J, the gap between germline ends came to 12 bases. The CDR3 nucleotides read TGTGCCAGCAGCCGCCTTGCAGGCTCTGGAAACACCATATATTTT. It translates to CASSRLAGSGNTIYF.

V is TRBV12-5 and J is TRBJ1-1; D unclear. V lost 0 bases, J lost 1 base, and 15 bases lay in between. From germline, CDR1 is LGHNT and CDR2 FRNRAP. This CDR3 region has 17 residues. CDR3 nucleotides: TGTGCTAGTGGTTTGGTACAAGGCCCCGGCGGGAACACTGAAGCTTTCTTT. The encoded protein is CASGLVQGPGGNTEAFF.

This rearrangement joins TRBV2 to TRBJ2-3; TRBD2 matches at 13 bases. Per the germline V gene, CDR1 is SNHLY and CDR2 is FYNNEI. V lost 4 bases to trimming and J lost 6 bases; unmatched junction nucleotides: 7. The CDR3 has 16 residues. CDR3 region: CASSGGTSGKFDTQYF. The DNA of the CDR3 is TGTGCCAGCAGTGGGGGGACTAGCGGGAAATTCGATACGCAGTATTTT.

This rearrangement joins TRBV5-4 to TRBJ1-5, with no clear D. V was pared by 4 bases and J by 5 bases, with 7 bases between. Per the germline V gene, CDR1 is SGHNT and CDR2 is YYREEE (reference sequence). CDR3 length: 12 residues. The CDR3 is CASSKEDQPQHF. DNA of the CDR3: TGTGCCAGCAGCAAGGAGGATCAGCCCCAGCATTTT.

The V call is TRBV11-3, the J call TRBJ2-7; D might be TRBD1 (5 bases). The germline CDR1 and CDR2 sequences are SGHNT and YENEEA. The length of the CDR3 is 15 residues. The ends were cut back, 3 bases at V and 2 bases at J, with 14 bases in the middle. This chain's CDR3 is CASSFRDGSTYEQYF. CDR3 sequence (DNA): TGTGCCAGCAGCTTCAGGGATGGGTCGACCTACGAGCAGTACTTC.

The CDR3 region is CASSQAGGPSNQPQHF. Here the CDR3 DNA reads TGTGCCAGCAGCCAAGCGGGGGGCCCCAGCAATCAGCCCCAGCATTTT. J is TRBJ1-5 and V is TRBV4-2; tentatively, D is TRBD1 (6 bases). Per germline, CDR1 LGHNA and CDR2 YNFKEQ. The CDR3 runs to 16 residues. Between the trimmed V and J ends, which lost 1 base and 1 base, there was a span of 11 bases.

This clone was detected only a few times. The chain links TRBV5-4 to TRBJ2-7; TRBD2 agrees at 10 bases. The CDR3 has 14 residues. Trimming took 0 bases from V and 6 from J; bases not matched to a gene: 3. Germline V CDR1 and CDR2: SGHNT, YYREEE (reference sequence). CDR3 sequence: CASSLEREGGEQYF. For the CDR3, the DNA is TGTGCCAGCAGCTTGGAGCGGGAGGGAGGCGAGCAGTACTTC.

The chain has TRBV5-1 and TRBJ2-1; 9 nucleotides align to TRBD1. The germline gives CDR1 SGHRS, CDR2 YFSETQ. The V and J ends lost 3 bases and 6 bases, in that order; junction bases with no gene match: 7. This CDR3 is built from 15 residues. The CDR3 DNA follows: TGCGCCAGCAGCTCTCATGGGACAGGGAGCAATGAGCAGTTCTTC. Its translation: CASSSHGTGSNEQFF.

The chain joins TRBV2 to TRBJ2-2, with 15 bases identical to TRBD2. The V and J ends lost 4 bases and 0 bases, in that order; junction bases with no gene match: 12. The CDR3 spans 21 residues. Germline CDR1 is SNHLY and CDR2 is FYNNEI. CDR3 in amino acids: CASSGYYGTSGGTANTGELFF. For the CDR3, the DNA is TGTGCCAGCAGTGGGTACTACGGGACTAGCGGGGGGACCGCGAACACCGGGGAGCTGTTTTTT.

This sequence joins TRBV9 and TRBJ2-3, with 9 bases that match TRBD2. Germline CDR1 SGDLS, CDR2 YYNGEE. The V segment lost 0 bases and the J segment 2 bases; nucleotides outside the gene matches: 4. The CDR3 is 16 residues long. This chain's CDR3 is CASSVAAGGVTDTQYF. CDR3 in DNA: TGTGCCAGCAGCGTAGCGGCGGGAGGGGTCACAGATACGCAGTATTTT.

This chain uses TRBV27 with TRBJ2-7; D perhaps matches TRBD1 (5 bases). CDR3 length: 14 residues. Trimming took off 3 bases at V and 3 bases at J, with 12 bases between the two ends. The germline CDR1 and CDR2 sequences are MNHEY and SMNVEV (reference sequence). CDR3 coding DNA: TGTGCCAGCAGTTTTGGTCCCGGACACTACGAGCAGTACTTC. Its translation: CASSFGPGHYEQYF.

This clone occurred a few times. The V call is TRBV9, the J call TRBJ2-3; TRBD2 matches 14 bases. The trim removed 0 bases at V and 3 bases at J, leaving 0 bases unmatched. Looked up from germline, CDR1 is SGDLS and CDR2 is YYNGEE. This CDR3 is 16 amino acids long. The CDR3 protein is CASSVGTSGGTDTQYF. Written as DNA, the CDR3 is TGTGCCAGCAGCGTAGGGACTAGCGGGGGGACAGATACGCAGTATTTT.

This clone was recorded only once. V and J are TRBV5-4 and TRBJ2-5; tentative D call: TRBD1 (6 bases). The CDR3 has 14 amino acids. Germline loops: CDR1 SGHNT, CDR2 YYREEE (reference sequence). The V end lost 4 bases, the J end lost 2 bases, and 12 bases lay between the germline ends. The CDR3: CASSPRTEQETQYF. CDR3 nucleotides: TGTGCCAGCAGCCCTAGGACAGAACAAGAGACCCAGTACTTC.

The chain employs TRBV19 and TRBJ2-7; 7 bases are a match to TRBD1. This CDR3 contains 15 residues. In germline, CDR1 is LNHDA, CDR2 SQIVND (reference sequence). V lost 5 bases to trimming and J lost 0 bases; unmatched junction nucleotides: 7. CDR3 region: CASSPGQVSSYEQYF. CDR3 coding DNA: TGTGCCAGTAGTCCAGGACAGGTTAGCTCCTACGAGCAGTACTTC.

V usage is TRBV6-5 and J usage is TRBJ1-5; unclear D gene. V lost 7 bases, J lost 4 bases, and 8 bases lay in between. The CDR3 loop spans 12 amino acids. Germline loops: CDR1 MNHEY, CDR2 SVGAGI. The CDR3 sequence: CASKHQNQPQHF. For the CDR3, the DNA is TGTGCCAGCAAACACCAAAATCAGCCCCAGCATTTT.

The chain's CDR3 is CASSLSPRVADTQYF. The CDR3 region has the DNA TGTGCCAGCAGTTTGAGTCCCAGGGTAGCAGATACGCAGTATTTT. This chain uses TRBV27 with TRBJ2-3; perhaps TRBD1 as D (5 bases). CDR3 length equals 15 residues. Trimming took 3 bases from V and 4 from J, leaving 14 bases between them. The V gene's germline CDR1 is MNHEY and CDR2 SMNVEV (reference sequence).